The 6 T cell receptor beta chains in this list originate from one sample, sequenced in a study of shared clonotypes between healthy human individuals. Sequencing used immunoSEQ multiplex PCR; TCRdb keeps in-frame clones, though not all of them. The table lists under 2,500,000 clones, approximately 95% of them singletons. Source material: naive CD4+ T cells sorted from blood. The subset is: CD45RA+ positively selected. All receptors derive from a man between 18 and 29 years old in good health.

The CDR3 DNA follows: TGTGCCAGCAGCTTGGAGGGGGCAGGGAAGTATGGCTACACCTTC. It yields the protein CASSLEGAGKYGYTF. The rearrangement uses TRBV5-6 and TRBJ1-2; 7 bases are shared with TRBD1. V shed 0 bases and J 5 bases; nucleotides not matched to a gene: 7. The CDR3 spans 15 residues. Germline lookup yields CDR1 SGHDT and CDR2 YYEEEE.

The chain uses TRBV5-3 and TRBJ2-7; D is undetermined. TRBV5-3 has ORF status, its function being uncertain. CDR3 length: 15 residues. Trimming took off 0 bases at V and 0 bases at J, with 10 bases between the two ends. The CDR3 DNA reads as TGTGCCAGAAGCTTGGCGGTACAGTACTCCTACGAGCAGTACTTC. Protein: CARSLAVQYSYEQYF.

The chain combines TRBV4-1 with TRBJ2-4; a possible D gene is TRBD2 (6 bases). This CDR3 is 19 amino acids long. The V gene lost 0 bases and the J gene lost 0 bases, with 18 bases spanning the gap. Germline lookup yields CDR1 MGHRA and CDR2 YSYEKL. The CDR3 loop reads CASSQDVGTALLAKNIQYF. The CDR3 DNA reads TGCGCCAGCAGCCAAGATGTCGGGACTGCACTTCTAGCCAAAAACATTCAGTACTTC.

The chain couples TRBV7-9 to TRBJ2-5; 12 bases agree with TRBD2. This CDR3 is built from 16 residues. Trimming took 4 bases from V and 1 from J; bases not matched to a gene: 4. CDR1 and CDR2 from the germline V gene are SEHNR and FQNEAQ (reference sequence). Here the CDR3 reads CASSSGLAGIQETQYF. The CDR3 DNA sequence: TGTGCCAGCAGCTCCGGACTAGCGGGGATCCAAGAGACCCAGTACTTC.

V gene TRBV15 combines with J gene TRBJ1-5; D ambiguous. The germline CDR1 and CDR2 sequences are LNHNV and YYDKDF (reference sequence). The ends were cut back, 0 bases at V and 0 bases at J, with 21 bases in the middle. This CDR3 is built from 20 residues. The chain's CDR3 is CATSRDLAAVWLHSNQPQHF. Written as DNA, the CDR3 is TGTGCCACCAGCAGAGATCTGGCTGCAGTTTGGTTACATAGCAATCAGCCCCAGCATTTT.

The chain recombines TRBV29-1 with TRBJ2-3; D unresolved. V was clipped by 6 bases and J by 6 bases, with 13 bases between them. Germline loops: CDR1 SQVTM, CDR2 ANQGSEA. The CDR3 totals 12 residues. CDR3 sequence reads: CSVLGIGDTQYF. The CDR3 nucleotides read TGCAGCGTCTTGGGGATCGGGGATACGCAGTATTTT.